The 28 T cell receptor beta chains reported below all come from one sample, sequenced in a study of CD8 T cells in ankylosing spondylitis. Study conclusions and caveats: In ankylosing spondylitis blood, a motif of about eight highly homologous TCR beta variants appeared characteristic.

TCRdb reprocessed the 5' RACE reads via MiXCR and lists one record per CDR3 protein. The sample shows roughly 400,000 distinct CDR3 sequences, about 22% of them seen only once. The antigens these receptors bind are not known. Sequenced: blood, either unsorted or a sorted T cell fraction (not recorded which). These receptors came from a male donor with ankylosing spondylitis.

The CDR3 nucleotides are TGTGCCAGCAGCGATGATGGACCCCAGAGAGATCAGTTCTTC. Amino acid sequence: CASSDDGPQRDQFF. The V gene is TRBV2, the J gene TRBJ2-1; D unresolved. CDR1 SNHLY and CDR2 FYNNEI come from the germline V gene. CDR3 length: 14 residues. With 6 bases removed from V and 13 bases from J, the gap between germline ends came to 22 bases.

This clonotype was observed a few times. The rearrangement uses TRBV5-1 and TRBJ1-4, with TRBD1 matching 7 bases. The J segment lost 6 bases and the V segment lost 0 bases, leaving 5 bases of the junction unmatched. The CDR3 has 15 amino acids. Germline CDR1 and CDR2: SGHRS and YFSETQ. Here the CDR3 DNA reads TGCGCCAGCAGCTTGGATACAGGGGATCATGAAAAACTGTTTTTT. This sequence encodes CASSLDTGDHEKLFF.

The chain uses TRBV11-3 and TRBJ1-4, with unresolved D. The CDR3 runs 15 residues. CDR1 and CDR2 from the germline V gene are SGHNT and YENEEA. The germline V and J ends were trimmed by 5 bases and 6 bases, with 16 bases remaining between them. The CDR3 sequence: CASSVRPGRYEKLFF. The CDR3 coding sequence is TGTGCCAGCAGCGTCCGACCGGGCCGGTATGAAAAACTGTTTTTT.

The table lists this clonotype with a few counts. The CDR3 coding sequence is TGCGCCAGCAGCTTCAATGTGGGGCGCGAAGAGACCCAGTACTTC. Its protein is CASSFNVGREETQYF. V gene TRBV5-1 combines with J gene TRBJ2-5; weak D call: TRBD1 (5 bases). The V end lost 2 bases, the J end lost 3 bases, and 14 bases lay between the germline ends. The CDR3 spans 15 residues. Germline CDR1 is SGHRS and CDR2 is YFSETQ.

V and J are TRBV6-2 or TRBV6-3 and TRBJ2-7; D is possibly TRBD1 (5 bases). Looked up from germline, CDR1 is MNHEY and CDR2 is SVGEGT. Trimming took 0 bases from V and 9 from J, leaving 12 bases between them. CDR3 length: 13 residues. The CDR3 DNA reads TGTGCCAGCAGTTACTCGGGGCAGGGTCTGCAGTACTTC. Translated: CASSYSGQGLQYF.

This clonotype appeared a few times. The gene calls are TRBV19 and TRBJ2-6; D not certain. CDR1 and CDR2 from the germline V gene are LNHDA and SQIVND (reference sequence). There are 14 residues in the CDR3. The ends were cut back, 10 bases at V and 1 base at J, with 11 bases in the middle. The CDR3 DNA follows: TGTGCCACCTCGGGTGGATCTGGGGCCAACGTCCTGACTTTC. Protein product: CATSGGSGANVLTF.

This clonotype has ten or more counts. The chain employs TRBV12-3 or TRBV12-4 and TRBJ2-2; D gene unclear. V shed 6 bases and J shed 2 bases, with 4 bases lying between them. CDR3 length: 12 amino acids. CDR3 amino acids: CASRSNTGELFF. Written as DNA, the CDR3 is TGTGCCAGCAGAAGTAACACCGGGGAGCTGTTTTTT.

V gene TRBV24-1 combines with J gene TRBJ1-2; perhaps TRBD1 as D (6 bases). CDR3 length: 12 residues. The V gene's germline CDR1 is KGHDR and CDR2 SFDVKD. The V end was cut by 7 bases, the J end by 4 bases, with 9 bases between. The CDR3 here is CATSRGAYGYTF. In nucleotides, the CDR3 is TGTGCCACCAGCCGGGGGGCCTATGGCTACACCTTC.

The rearrangement uses TRBV30 and TRBJ2-3; D call uncertain. Trimming took off 4 bases at V and 2 bases at J, with 13 bases between the two ends. The CDR3 covers 14 residues. Per the germline V gene, CDR1 is GTSNPN and CDR2 is SVGIG (reference sequence). CDR3 bases: TGTGCCTGGACGGTCGGCGGTTCCACAGATACGCAGTATTTT. Protein: CAWTVGGSTDTQYF.

This sequence joins TRBV7-2 and TRBJ1-3, with a tentative D call TRBD1 (6 bases). The CDR3 consists of 14 residues. Deletions cut 1 base from V and 7 bases from J, with 11 bases between. Germline V lookup: CDR1 SGHTA, CDR2 FQGNSA. The CDR3, as DNA: TGTGCCAGCAGCTTAGGAACGGGGGCTAACACCATATATTTT. Its translation is CASSLGTGANTIYF.

The rearrangement joins TRBV6-1 to TRBJ1-3; D might be TRBD1 (5 bases). CDR1 is MNHNS, CDR2 SASEGT, per germline. Trimming took off 8 bases at V and 3 bases at J, with 20 bases between the two ends. The CDR3 totals 16 residues. This CDR3 reads CASARTGFRVGNTIYF. The CDR3 DNA is TGTGCCAGCGCAAGAACAGGCTTTCGCGTTGGAAACACCATATATTTT.

The genes are TRBV3-1 and TRBJ2-7; D is perhaps TRBD2 (5 bases). Germline CDR1 reads LGHDT; CDR2 reads YNNKEL (reference sequence). The CDR3 is 14 amino acids. The germline V and J ends were trimmed by 1 base and 6 bases, with 13 bases remaining between them. CDR3 residues: CASSQVEAAGEQYF. CDR3 coding DNA: TGTGCCAGCAGCCAAGTCGAGGCCGCGGGCGAGCAGTACTTC.

The chain couples TRBV4-1 to TRBJ2-6; 8 bases align to TRBD1. The CDR3 has 17 residues. CDR1 MGHRA and CDR2 YSYEKL come from the germline V gene. The V gene end was trimmed by 3 bases and the J gene end by 3 bases; junction bases not matched to a gene: 7. CDR3 residues: CASSQQGARSGANVLTF. DNA for the CDR3: TGCGCCAGCAGCCAGCAGGGGGCTCGGAGTGGGGCCAACGTCCTGACTTTC.

The V and J genes are TRBV10-3 and TRBJ2-2; weak D call: TRBD1 (6 bases). CDR1 and CDR2 (germline): ENHRY, SYGVKD. This CDR3 region has 14 residues. V lost 7 bases and J 3 bases, leaving 12 bases between the germline ends. CDR3 sequence reads: CAITAAGDTGELFF. The CDR3 DNA follows: TGTGCCATCACGGCCGCAGGGGACACCGGGGAGCTGTTTTTT.

V gene TRBV27 combines with J gene TRBJ1-6; TRBD1 matches at 8 bases. J was trimmed by 10 bases and V by 6 bases; bases with no gene match: 11. The CDR3 is 15 residues long. Germline loops: CDR1 MNHEY, CDR2 SMNVEV (reference sequence). Here the CDR3 DNA reads TGTGCCAGCAGGTCGGACAGGGCCCGGGTCTCACCCCTCCACTTT. It codes for CASRSDRARVSPLHF.

The table lists this clonotype with many counts. The rearrangement uses TRBV5-1 and TRBJ2-7; D possibly corresponds to TRBD1 (6 bases). Germline loops: CDR1 SGHRS, CDR2 YFSETQ. This CDR3 comprises 14 residues. With 4 bases removed from V and 1 base from J, the gap between germline ends came to 12 bases. The CDR3 loop reads CASSPLQGSYEQYF. The CDR3 DNA reads as TGCGCCAGCAGCCCATTACAGGGTTCCTACGAGCAGTACTTC.

The chain is built from TRBV28 and TRBJ2-3; 8 bases match TRBD2. Unmatched junction bases numbered 3, after V lost 6 bases and J lost 1 base. The CDR3 extends over 14 amino acids. Looked up from germline, CDR1 is MDHEN and CDR2 is SYDVKM. CDR3 in amino acids: CASRNSGGTDTQYF. The CDR3, as DNA: TGTGCCAGCAGAAATAGCGGGGGCACAGATACGCAGTATTTT.

This sequence joins TRBV7-2 and TRBJ2-7; 9 bases align to TRBD2. The J segment lost 5 bases and the V segment lost 5 bases, leaving 10 bases of the junction unmatched. This CDR3 contains 15 residues. Germline V gene lookup returns CDR1 SGHTA and CDR2 FQGNSA. The CDR3 is CASSPGSGRNHEQYF. The CDR3 region has the DNA TGTGCCAGCAGCCCAGGGAGCGGGAGGAACCACGAGCAGTACTTC.

The chain has TRBV7-6 and TRBJ1-1; D unresolved. The CDR3 loop spans 14 amino acids. The germline gives CDR1 SGHVS, CDR2 FNYEAQ. Trimming stripped 2 bases from V and 2 bases from J, with 9 bases between. CDR3 in DNA: TGTGCCAGCAGCTTATCTTTCAGCAACACTGAAGCTTTCTTT. The encoded protein is CASSLSFSNTEAFF.

The V gene is TRBV13, the J gene TRBJ2-3, with no clear D. Germline V gene lookup returns CDR1 PRHDT and CDR2 FYEKMQ (reference sequence). V was shortened by 6 bases and J by 1 base, with 11 bases between the two germline ends. This CDR3 spans 14 amino acids. CDR3 in amino acids: CASRETGRTDTQYF. Here the CDR3 DNA reads TGTGCCAGCAGGGAGACTGGTCGCACAGATACGCAGTATTTT.

The chain uses TRBV18 and TRBJ1-6; D gene ambiguous. This CDR3 is 16 amino acids long. The germline V and J ends were trimmed by 3 bases and 6 bases, with 15 bases remaining between them. Germline CDR1 is KGHSH and CDR2 is LQKENI. CDR3 sequence: CASSPSGAVINSPLHF. CDR3 DNA: TGTGCCAGCTCACCGTCCGGTGCAGTGATTAATTCACCCCTCCACTTT.

This clonotype was picked up a small number of times. The chain uses TRBV7-9 and TRBJ2-5, with 13 bases lining up with TRBD2. With V trimmed by 5 bases and J by 2 bases, 8 bases remained unmatched. This CDR3 has 17 residues. Germline lookup yields CDR1 SEHNR and CDR2 FQNEAQ (reference sequence). In nucleotides, the CDR3 is TGTGCCAGCAGCGTCGGACTAGCGGGAGTAGGGCAAGAGACCCAGTACTTC. Translated, it gives CASSVGLAGVGQETQYF.

This clonotype was observed a handful of times. CDR3 amino acids: CATSRDQVSGNTIYF. CDR3 coding DNA: TGTGCCACCAGCAGAGATCAAGTCTCTGGAAACACCATATATTTT. V is TRBV15 and J is TRBJ1-3, with D unclear. Germline V gives CDR1 LNHNV, CDR2 YYDKDF (reference sequence). CDR3 length: 15 residues. V lost 0 bases to trimming and J lost 0 bases, with 6 bases between them.

A few counts support this clonotype. V gene TRBV7-2 combines with J gene TRBJ1-6, with D unclear. Germline values: CDR1 SGHTA, CDR2 FQGNSA. The CDR3 is made up of 17 amino acids. The ends were cut back, 4 bases at V and 7 bases at J, with 20 bases in the middle. DNA of the CDR3: TGTGCCAGCAGCTCCCCCCGAGGTGCAGCCGTGAATTCACCCCTCCACTTT. Translated: CASSSPRGAAVNSPLHF. Full variable domain (rest looked up from reference TRBV7-2 and TRBJ1-6): GAGVSQSPSNKVTEKGKDVELRCDPISGHTALYWYRQSLGQGLEFLIYFQGNSAPDKSGLPSDRFSAERTGGSVSTLTIQRTQQEDSAVYLCASSSPRGAAVNSPLHFGNGTRLTVT.

This clonotype has a handful of counts. The gene calls are TRBV7-9 and TRBJ2-3, with D possibly TRBD2 on 5 matching bases. The V gene lost 1 base and the J gene lost 4 bases, with 9 bases spanning the gap. This CDR3 is built from 14 residues. Germline V gene lookup returns CDR1 SEHNR and CDR2 FQNEAQ (reference sequence). CDR3 region: CASSLERVSDTQYF. CDR3 bases: TGTGCCAGCAGCTTAGAGAGGGTCTCAGATACGCAGTATTTT.

This clonotype was found a few times. The chain uses TRBV5-1 and TRBJ2-1; 11 bases line up with TRBD2. The CDR3 consists of 17 residues. The V gene's germline CDR1 is SGHRS and CDR2 YFSETQ. V was pared by 4 bases and J by 5 bases, with 11 bases of the junction left unmatched. As DNA, the CDR3 is TGCGCCAGCAGCCGGGGGGTGATAGCGGGAGGGAACAATGAGCAGTTCTTC. Protein product: CASSRGVIAGGNNEQFF.

The chain is built from TRBV20-1 and TRBJ2-7; D is undetermined. Germline values: CDR1 DFQATT, CDR2 SNEGSKA (reference sequence). The length of the CDR3 is 13 residues. Trimming removed 7 bases from V and 2 bases from J, with 15 bases in between. The CDR3 nucleotides are TGCAGTGGGGTTGGGGTTGGGACCTACGAGCAGTACTTC. The encoded protein is CSGVGVGTYEQYF.

This clonotype was counted only a few times. The CDR3 loop is CASSLSRDTQYF. DNA of the CDR3: TGTGCCAGCAGCTTAAGTCGCGATACGCAGTATTTT. V gene TRBV12-3 or TRBV12-4 combines with J gene TRBJ2-3; D is unresolved. Trimming stripped 6 bases from V and 6 bases from J, with 10 bases between. The CDR3 spans 12 residues.